This entry lists 16 T cell receptor beta chains sequenced from one sample in a study of cytomegalovirus exposure and HLA in healthy donors. TCRdb's table, derived via immunoSEQ multiplex PCR, lists solely in-frame clones and lacks some. The sample shows some 90,000 clones, roughly nine tenths of them seen only once. Sequencing was carried out using PBMCs. Source of these receptors: a woman between 25 and 40 years old in good health and CMV-seronegative.

This rearrangement joins TRBV4-2 to TRBJ2-7; TRBD2 matches 7 bases. The CDR3 sequence is 19 residues long. CDR1 is LGHNA, CDR2 YNFKEQ, per germline. V was clipped by 1 base and J by 3 bases; unmatched bases: 18. The CDR3 bases are TGTGCCAGCAGCCAAGTAAGTAGAGGTGGCGGGAGCCTCGACTACGAGCAGTACTTC. This sequence encodes CASSQVSRGGGSLDYEQYF.

The rearrangement joins TRBV7-3 to TRBJ2-7, with a tentative D call TRBD1 (5 bases). The CDR3 totals 13 residues. Looked up from germline, CDR1 is SGHTA and CDR2 is FQGTGA. The V end lost 5 bases, the J end lost 8 bases, and 16 bases lay between the germline ends. Here the CDR3 reads CASSAEHRGQQYF. The CDR3 nucleotides are TGTGCCAGCAGCGCCGAGCATAGGGGCCAGCAGTACTTC.

In this sample, this clone turned up once. Its ends do not fully match the called genes, so a read error is possible. V and J are TRBV2 and TRBJ2-3; 8 nucleotides match TRBD2. The CDR3 extends over 15 amino acids. Germline values: CDR1 SNHLY, CDR2 FYNNEI. CDR3 residues: CASREAGLGIDTQYF. In DNA form, the CDR3 reads TGTGCCAGCAGAGAAGCGGGACTAGGTATAGATACGCAGTATTTT.

The chain is built from TRBV25-1 and TRBJ2-2; 7 bases fit TRBD1. In germline, CDR1 is MGHDK, CDR2 SYGVNS. The CDR3 contains 14 residues. The V and J ends lost 6 bases and 1 base, in that order; junction bases with no gene match: 2. DNA of the CDR3: TGTGCCAGCAGAAGACAGGGGAACACCGGGGAGCTGTTTTTT. Protein: CASRRQGNTGELFF.

The CDR3 nucleotides read TGTGCCAGCAGTCCCCTCGAGGGCCCCTACAATGAGCAGTTCTTC. Translation: CASSPLEGPYNEQFF. This rearrangement joins TRBV6-5 to TRBJ2-1; possible D gene TRBD2, 5 bases. The length of the CDR3 is 15 residues. V dropped 5 bases and J dropped 2 bases, with 13 bases sitting between them. Germline CDR1 MNHEY, CDR2 SVGAGI.

This chain links TRBV28 with TRBJ2-6, with no clear D. Germline values: CDR1 MDHEN, CDR2 SYDVKM. CDR3 size: 14 residues. The ends were cut back, 4 bases at V and 0 bases at J, with 4 bases in the middle. CDR3 bases: TGTGCCAGCAGTTCGAGCTCTGGGGCCAACGTCCTGACTTTC. Its translation is CASSSSSGANVLTF.

The chain combines TRBV6-1 with TRBJ2-7, with D perhaps TRBD2 (5 bases). Germline V gene sequence: CDR1 MNHNS, CDR2 SASEGT. Trimming took 6 bases from V and 2 from J, leaving 14 bases between them. The CDR3 runs to 14 residues. The CDR3 protein is CASRALLGTYEQYF. The CDR3 DNA is TGTGCCAGCAGGGCACTACTAGGGACCTACGAGCAGTACTTC.

The rearrangement uses TRBV6-5 and TRBJ1-5, with D perhaps TRBD1 (6 bases). The CDR3 length is 15 residues. V lost 6 bases and J lost 3, with 15 bases in between. The V gene's germline CDR1 is MNHEY and CDR2 SVGAGI. The CDR3 here is CASRSLDRNNQPQHF. For the CDR3, the DNA is TGTGCCAGCAGGAGCCTCGACAGGAACAATCAGCCCCAGCATTTT.

This clone was detected only once. This sequence joins TRBV7-9 and TRBJ2-7, with 8 bases lining up with TRBD2. The CDR3 consists of 15 residues. Trimming took 4 bases from V and 7 from J; bases not matched to a gene: 12. The germline gives CDR1 SEHNR, CDR2 FQNEAQ (reference sequence). The CDR3: CASSSTGTRVVEQYF. DNA of the CDR3: TGTGCCAGCAGCTCAACCGGGACTAGAGTTGTTGAGCAGTACTTC.

The chain is built from TRBV15 and TRBJ2-7; 7 bases map to TRBD2. Germline CDR1 is LNHNV and CDR2 is YYDKDF (reference sequence). The CDR3 consists of 13 residues. Unmatched junction bases numbered 5, after V lost 7 bases and J lost 2 bases. CDR3 sequence (DNA): TGTGCCACCACTCGGGACTATACCTACGAGCAGTACTTC. Amino acid sequence: CATTRDYTYEQYF.

The chain joins TRBV7-2 to TRBJ1-4, with 9 bases fitting TRBD1. V gave up 5 bases and J gave up 8 bases; unmatched junction bases: 12. CDR1 and CDR2 (germline): SGHTA, FQGNSA. The CDR3 runs to 16 residues. The CDR3 coding sequence is TGTGCCAGCAGCCTTGGGACAGGGTTCCCATCCGAAAAACTGTTTTTT. It translates to CASSLGTGFPSEKLFF. Full variable domain (rest looked up from reference TRBV7-2 and TRBJ1-4): GAGVSQSPSNKVTEKGKDVELRCDPISGHTALYWYRQSLGQGLEFLIYFQGNSAPDKSGLPSDRFSAERTGGSVSTLTIQRTQQEDSAVYLCASSLGTGFPSEKLFFGSGTQLSVL.

This clone was observed a few times. J is TRBJ2-3 and V is TRBV4-2; TRBD1 is a possible D gene (6 bases). CDR1 is LGHNA and CDR2 is YNFKEQ in the germline V gene. This CDR3 region has 17 residues. V dropped 3 bases and J dropped 0 bases, with 16 bases sitting between them. The CDR3 region is CASSHATGQFSTDTQYF. DNA of the CDR3: TGTGCCAGCAGCCATGCAACAGGGCAGTTTAGCACAGATACGCAGTATTTT.

The V and J genes are TRBV15 and TRBJ1-6; a possible D gene is TRBD1 (5 bases). Germline V gene sequence: CDR1 LNHNV, CDR2 YYDKDF (reference sequence). V was pared by 0 bases and J by 9 bases, with 15 bases between. This CDR3 contains 16 residues. As DNA, the CDR3 is TGTGCCACCAGCAGAGATCTTGGGGGGGAAGCTTCACCCCTCCACTTT. This encodes CATSRDLGGEASPLHF.

This chain's CDR3 is CATSSRNRDSNYGYTF. The CDR3 DNA is TGTGCCACCAGTAGTCGTAACCGGGACAGCAACTATGGCTACACCTTC. The J gene is TRBJ1-2, the V gene TRBV19; 7 bases fit TRBD1. J was trimmed by 2 bases and V by 10 bases; bases with no gene match: 16. CDR1 is LNHDA, CDR2 SQIVND, per germline (reference sequence). This CDR3 contains 16 residues. Full variable domain (missing parts from reference TRBV19 and TRBJ1-2): DGGITQSPKYLFRKEGQNVTLSCEQNLNHDAMYWYRQDPGQGLRLIYYSQIVNDFQKGDIAEGYSVSREKKESFPLTVTSAQKNPTAFYLCATSSRNRDSNYGYTFGSGTRLTVV.

The J gene is TRBJ2-2, the V gene TRBV5-1; 7 positions agree with TRBD2. Looked up from germline, CDR1 is SGHRS and CDR2 is YFSETQ. Unmatched junction bases numbered 12, after V lost 3 bases and J lost 10 bases. CDR3 length: 15 residues. The CDR3 DNA reads TGCGCCAGCAGCTCGGGCCGGCGGGAGCTCCCGGAGCTGTTTTTT. Translated, it gives CASSSGRRELPELFF.

The V and J genes are TRBV10-3 and TRBJ1-5; D is possibly TRBD1 (5 bases). This CDR3 contains 17 residues. Germline CDR1 reads ENHRY; CDR2 reads SYGVKD. The germline V and J ends were trimmed by 0 bases and 7 bases, with 19 bases remaining between them. DNA for the CDR3: TGTGCCATCAGTGAGTCGTTCTGGGGCGGGGGGGTACAGCCCCAGCATTTT. This codes for CAISESFWGGGVQPQHF.